The clone carrying this T cell receptor beta chain came up a few times. The data derive from a study of type 1 regulatory T cells. TCRdb itself ran the reads through MiXCR, one entry per CDR3 protein. The table includes 90,000 to 100,000 distinct CDR3 sequences, around a third detected once. Germline V gene lookup returns CDR1 LNHNV and CDR2 YYDKDF (reference sequence). The CDR3 sequence is 17 residues long. V lost 1 base to trimming and J lost 1 base, with 14 bases between them. The TCR was taken from a human donor in good health. V gene TRBV15 combines with J gene TRBJ2-4; TRBD2 is a possible D gene (6 bases). The sequenced sample consisted of CD4+ T cells, either the whole sample or a sorted fraction (not recorded which). The CDR3 region is CATSRGGVTLAKNIQYF. CDR3 DNA: TGTGCCACCAGCAGAGGGGGGGTCACACTGGCCAAAAACATTCAGTACTTC.